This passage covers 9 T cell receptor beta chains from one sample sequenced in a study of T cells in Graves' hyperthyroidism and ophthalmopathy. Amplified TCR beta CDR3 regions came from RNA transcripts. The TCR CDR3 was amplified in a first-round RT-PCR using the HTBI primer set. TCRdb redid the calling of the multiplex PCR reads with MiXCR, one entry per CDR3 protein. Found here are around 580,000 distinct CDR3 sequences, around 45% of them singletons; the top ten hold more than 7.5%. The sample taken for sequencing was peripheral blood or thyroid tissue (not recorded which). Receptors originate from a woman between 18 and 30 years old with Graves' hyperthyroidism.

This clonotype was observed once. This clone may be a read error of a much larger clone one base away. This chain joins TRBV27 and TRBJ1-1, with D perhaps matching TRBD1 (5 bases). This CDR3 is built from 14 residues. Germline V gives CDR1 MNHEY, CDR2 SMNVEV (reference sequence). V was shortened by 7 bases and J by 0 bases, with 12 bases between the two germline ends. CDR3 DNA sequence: TGTGCCAGCACGCCGACAGCGATGAACACTGAAGCTTTCTTT. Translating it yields CASTPTAMNTEAFF.

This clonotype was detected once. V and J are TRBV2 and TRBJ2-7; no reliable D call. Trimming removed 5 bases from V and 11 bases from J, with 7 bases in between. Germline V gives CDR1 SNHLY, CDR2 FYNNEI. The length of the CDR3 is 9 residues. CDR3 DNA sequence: TGTGCCAGCAGTTCAGGTGAGTACTTC. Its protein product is CASSSGEYF.

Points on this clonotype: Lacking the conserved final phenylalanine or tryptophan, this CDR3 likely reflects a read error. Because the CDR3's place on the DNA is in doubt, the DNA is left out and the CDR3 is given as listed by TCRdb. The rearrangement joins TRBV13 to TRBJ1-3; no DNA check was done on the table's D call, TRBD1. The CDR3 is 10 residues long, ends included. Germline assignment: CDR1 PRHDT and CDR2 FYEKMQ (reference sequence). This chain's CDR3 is CASSRGRAHR.

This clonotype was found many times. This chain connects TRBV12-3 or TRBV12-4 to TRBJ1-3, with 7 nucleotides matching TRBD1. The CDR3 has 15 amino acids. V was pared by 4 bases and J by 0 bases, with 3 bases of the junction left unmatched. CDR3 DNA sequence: TGTGCCAGCAGTTCACAGGGGACCTCTGGAAACACCATATATTTT. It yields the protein CASSSQGTSGNTIYF.

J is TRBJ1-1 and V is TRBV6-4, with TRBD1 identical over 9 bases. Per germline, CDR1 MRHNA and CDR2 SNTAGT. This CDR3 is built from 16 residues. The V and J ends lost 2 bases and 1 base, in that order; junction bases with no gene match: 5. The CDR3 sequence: CASSDLGQGTNTEAFF. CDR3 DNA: TGTGCCAGCAGTGACCTAGGACAGGGGACGAACACTGAAGCTTTCTTT.

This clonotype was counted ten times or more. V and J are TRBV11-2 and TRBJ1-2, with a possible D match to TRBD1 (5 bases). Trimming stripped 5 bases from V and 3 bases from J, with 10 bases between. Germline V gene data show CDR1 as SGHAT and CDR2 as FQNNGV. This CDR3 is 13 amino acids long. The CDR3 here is CASSVGAYYGYTF. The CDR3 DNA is TGTGCCAGCAGCGTCGGGGCTTACTATGGCTACACCTTC. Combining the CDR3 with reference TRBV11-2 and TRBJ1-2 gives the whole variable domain EAGVAQSPRYKIIEKRQSVAFWCNPISGHATLYWYQQILGQGPKLLIQFQNNGVVDDSQLPKDRFSAERLKGVDSTLKIQPAKLEDSAVYLCASSVGAYYGYTFGSGTRLTVV.

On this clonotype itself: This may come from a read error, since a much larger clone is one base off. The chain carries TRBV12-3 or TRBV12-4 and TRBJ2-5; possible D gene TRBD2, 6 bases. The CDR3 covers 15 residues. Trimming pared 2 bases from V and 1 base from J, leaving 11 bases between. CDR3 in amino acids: CASSLSGVLQETQYF. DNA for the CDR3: TGTGCCAGCAGTTTATCGGGAGTTCTCCAAGAGACCCAGTACTTC.

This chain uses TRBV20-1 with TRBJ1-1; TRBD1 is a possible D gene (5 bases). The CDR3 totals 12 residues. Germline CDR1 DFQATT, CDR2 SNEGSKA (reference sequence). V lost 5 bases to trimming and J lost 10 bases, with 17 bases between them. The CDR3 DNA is TGCAGTGCTCAGTGGGGACTAGCGGGAGCTTTCTTT. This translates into CSAQWGLAGAFF.

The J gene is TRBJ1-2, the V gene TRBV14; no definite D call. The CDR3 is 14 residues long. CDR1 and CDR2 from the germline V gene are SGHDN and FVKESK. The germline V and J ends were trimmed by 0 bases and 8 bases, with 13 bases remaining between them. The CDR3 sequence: CASSQDRVGWGYTF. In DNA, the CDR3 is TGTGCCAGCAGCCAAGATAGGGTGGGCTGGGGCTACACCTTC.